The source of this TCR beta chain is a study of cytomegalovirus exposure and HLA in healthy donors. Libraries were prepared by immunoSEQ multiplex PCR; TCRdb keeps only in-frame clonotypes and omits some of them. The sample holds about 110,000 clones; roughly 86% are singletons and the top ten take about 2%. The V gene lost 1 base and the J gene lost 1 base, with 14 bases spanning the gap. This CDR3 comprises 17 residues. Per the germline V gene, CDR1 is MNHEY and CDR2 is SMNVEV (reference sequence). The rearrangement joins TRBV27 to TRBJ1-5, with D perhaps TRBD1 (5 bases). The TCR originated in a woman between 18 and 29 years old in good health and CMV-seronegative. The sample was PBMCs. Here the CDR3 DNA reads TGTGCCAGCAGTTTATTAGCAGGGCAGGGAAGCAATCAGCCCCAGCATTTT. Its translation: CASSLLAGQGSNQPQHF.